The present entry profiles one T cell receptor (beta chain) with its context. The antigen remains undetermined. The data are from a study of T cells expressing NK-cell markers. This CDR3 spans 15 amino acids. The germline CDR1 and CDR2 sequences are DFQATT and SNEGSKA (reference sequence). Study-wide findings and caveats: In a group of about 6 donors, dominant NKG2C+ clonotypes represented about 1.0-8% of CD8+ T cells.

One entry per CDR3 protein, without DNA, is what TCRdb gives after re-calling the 5' RACE reads. Recorded here are over 150,000 distinct CDR3 sequences; the top ten clones represent 20%. Sequencing input: blood T cells: a sorted CD56 or NKG2C T cell subset, CD4+ or CD8+ T cells, or bulk PBMC T cells (not recorded which). The rearrangement uses TRBV20-1 and TRBJ1-1; the D gene TCRdb calls, TRBD1, cannot be checked with no DNA. This receptor was identified in a man aged 18-75 years in good health. CDR3 in amino acids: CSARDLGKGDTEAFF.